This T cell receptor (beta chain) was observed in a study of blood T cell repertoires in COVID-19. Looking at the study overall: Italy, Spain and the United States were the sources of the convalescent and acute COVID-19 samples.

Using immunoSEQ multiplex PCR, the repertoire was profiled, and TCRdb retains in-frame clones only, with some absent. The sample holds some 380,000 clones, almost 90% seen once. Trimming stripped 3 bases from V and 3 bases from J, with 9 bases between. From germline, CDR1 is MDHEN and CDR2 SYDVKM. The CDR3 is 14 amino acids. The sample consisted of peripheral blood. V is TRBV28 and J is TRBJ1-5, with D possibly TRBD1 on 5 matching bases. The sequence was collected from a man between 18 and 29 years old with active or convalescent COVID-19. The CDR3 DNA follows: TGTGCCAGCAGTTTCGACAGCTACAATCAGCCCCAGCATTTT. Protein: CASSFDSYNQPQHF.